These 19 T cell receptor beta chains came from one sample sequenced in a study of post-analysis software for immune sequencing data. Tagging with unique molecular identifiers was a feature of the TCR beta cDNA libraries. TCRdb re-derived calls from the PCR reads in MiXCR, one entry per CDR3 protein. The table records about 540,000 distinct CDR3 sequences, approximately 34% of them present only once. Their target antigens are unknown. General observations from the study: Controls showed lower frequencies than patients for roughly five TRBV segments, and TRBV5-6, TRBV5-1 and TRBV20-1 were among these.

The sample taken for sequencing was blood. These TCRs come from a girl under 18 with multiple sclerosis.

A remark on this clonotype: Since a much larger clone is just one base distant, this may be a read error. This chain connects TRBV3-1 to TRBJ2-1; D may be TRBD1 (6 bases). The V and J ends lost 3 bases and 10 bases respectively, with 16 bases between them. The germline V gene encodes CDR1 LGHDT and CDR2 YNNKEL (reference sequence). The CDR3 spans 14 residues. The CDR3 region has the DNA TGTGCCAGCAGCCAGAGGGGACATTCTTACGAGCAGTTCTTC. It yields the protein CASSQRGHSYEQFF.

The chain combines TRBV7-8 with TRBJ2-5; D not certain. Germline V gives CDR1 SGHVS, CDR2 FQNEAQ. The CDR3 length is 11 residues. The CDR3 spells CGAMAQETQYF. The DNA of the CDR3 is TGTGGAGCTATGGCACAAGAGACCCAGTACTTC. Filled out from reference TRBV7-8 and TRBJ2-5, the complete variable domain reads GAGVSQSPRYKVAKRGQDVALRCDPISGHVSLFWYQQALGQGPEFLTYFQNEAQLDKSGLPSDRFFAERPEGSVSTLKIQRTQQEDSAVYLCGAMAQETQYFGPGTRLLVL.

This clonotype showed up just a few times. The CDR3 sequence: CASSSEGGFPDTQYF. Written as DNA, the CDR3 is TGTGCCAGCAGTAGCGAAGGGGGTTTCCCAGATACGCAGTATTTT. The chain recombines TRBV25-1 with TRBJ2-3; a weak D match, TRBD1 (6 bases). CDR1 is MGHDK, CDR2 SYGVNS, per germline. Trimming pared 5 bases from V and 4 bases from J, leaving 16 bases between. The CDR3 is 15 amino acids.

CDR3 residues: CASSLGSRGQGADEQYF. The CDR3 bases are TGCGCCAGCAGCTTGGGCTCTAGGGGGCAGGGGGCCGACGAGCAGTACTTC. The V gene is TRBV5-1, the J gene TRBJ2-7, with 8 bases lining up with TRBD1. The ends lost 0 bases at V and 5 bases at J; junction bases unmatched: 13. The CDR3 length is 17 residues. Germline CDR1 SGHRS, CDR2 YFSETQ.

This clonotype was detected a few times. CDR3 sequence: CSARETDGTGLGTQYF. CDR3 nucleotide sequence: TGCAGTGCTAGAGAAACCGACGGGACAGGGCTGGGGACCCAGTACTTC. The gene calls are TRBV20-1 and TRBJ2-5, with 9 bases lining up with TRBD1. Germline V lookup: CDR1 DFQATT, CDR2 SNEGSKA (reference sequence). With V trimmed by 0 bases and J by 7 bases, 12 bases remained unmatched. The CDR3 is 16 amino acids.

There are a few counts of this clonotype. This chain links TRBV3-1 with TRBJ2-6; D may be TRBD1 (6 bases). Germline assignment: CDR1 LGHDT and CDR2 YNNKEL (reference sequence). V was pared by 4 bases and J by 4 bases, with 14 bases between. The CDR3 is 16 residues long. The CDR3 region has the DNA TGTGCCAGCAGCCCCCCCACAGGGTCCGGGGCCAACGTCCTGACTTTC. This encodes CASSPPTGSGANVLTF.

The J gene is TRBJ2-1, the V gene TRBV9; 12 bases are a match to TRBD2. CDR1 is SGDLS and CDR2 is YYNGEE in the germline V gene. The CDR3 runs 17 residues. The V gene end was trimmed by 4 bases and the J gene end by 7 bases; junction bases not matched to a gene: 12. The CDR3: CASSWSSGGAVDNEQFF. The CDR3 nucleotides are TGTGCCAGCAGCTGGTCTAGCGGGGGGGCAGTTGATAATGAGCAGTTCTTC. Together with reference TRBV9 and TRBJ2-1, the CDR3 gives the full variable domain: DSGVTQTPKHLITATGQRVTLRCSPRSGDLSVYWYQQSLDQGLQFLIQYYNGEERAKGNILERFSAQQFPDLHSELNLSSLELGDSALYFCASSWSSGGAVDNEQFFGPGTRLTVL.

V usage is TRBV12-3 or TRBV12-4 and J usage is TRBJ1-2, with D tentatively TRBD1 (6 bases). CDR3 length: 16 amino acids. The V end lost 5 bases, the J end lost 3 bases, and 19 bases lay between the germline ends. The CDR3 reads CASSPLQGRAHYGYTF. In nucleotides, the CDR3 is TGTGCCAGCAGTCCCTTGCAGGGGAGGGCCCACTATGGCTACACCTTC.

The chain recombines TRBV20-1 with TRBJ1-1; perhaps TRBD1 as D (6 bases). Germline V gene sequence: CDR1 DFQATT, CDR2 SNEGSKA (reference sequence). The CDR3 totals 14 residues. The V end lost 7 bases, the J end lost 3 bases, and 18 bases lay between the germline ends. The CDR3 nucleotides read TGCAGTGTGACGGGACACGTGTCTGACACTGAAGCTTTCTTT. Protein product: CSVTGHVSDTEAFF.

The rearrangement joins TRBV7-8 to TRBJ1-2; D remains unclear. Germline CDR1 SGHVS, CDR2 FQNEAQ. The length of the CDR3 is 15 residues. V was clipped by 5 bases and J by 4 bases, with 17 bases between them. The CDR3 region is CASSPRPYAGYGYTF. For the CDR3, the DNA is TGTGCCAGCAGCCCGAGACCCTACGCTGGCTATGGCTACACCTTC.

This chain links TRBV14 with TRBJ1-1; no firm D call. The germline CDR1 and CDR2 sequences are SGHDN and FVKESK. This CDR3 has 14 residues. V lost 3 bases and J lost 3, with 11 bases in between. CDR3 sequence reads: CASSHAGPYTEAFF. The CDR3, as DNA: TGTGCCAGCAGCCACGCCGGGCCTTACACTGAAGCTTTCTTT.

The chain employs TRBV5-1 and TRBJ1-1; D is possibly TRBD1 (6 bases). This CDR3 contains 14 residues. From germline, CDR1 is SGHRS and CDR2 YFSETQ. The V end lost 5 bases, the J end lost 8 bases, and 19 bases lay between the germline ends. CDR3 sequence: CASRGSPLDREAFF. CDR3 coding DNA: TGCGCCAGCAGAGGTTCCCCCCTGGACAGAGAAGCTTTCTTT.

This sequence joins TRBV4-1 and TRBJ1-2, with 7 bases fitting TRBD1. The V gene end was trimmed by 3 bases and the J gene end by 5 bases; junction bases not matched to a gene: 3. The length of the CDR3 is 13 residues. Germline V lookup: CDR1 MGHRA, CDR2 YSYEKL. DNA for the CDR3: TGCGCCAGCAGCCAGGGACAGCTTTATGGCTACACCTTC. Residues: CASSQGQLYGYTF.

The rearrangement links TRBV7-3 to TRBJ2-5, with 15 bases that match TRBD2. V lost 5 bases to trimming and J lost 5 bases; unmatched junction nucleotides: 6. Germline V gives CDR1 SGHTA, CDR2 FQGTGA. This CDR3 is 16 amino acids long. The CDR3 loop reads CASSPGLAGGAETQYF. The DNA of the CDR3 is TGTGCCAGCAGCCCGGGACTAGCGGGGGGCGCTGAGACCCAGTACTTC.

The rearrangement links TRBV6-1 to TRBJ2-7, with TRBD1 as a possible D gene (6 bases). The germline CDR1 and CDR2 sequences are MNHNS and SASEGT. The CDR3 has 15 amino acids. Trimming removed 3 bases at V and 2 bases at J, with 14 bases between. The CDR3 region is CASSEGLTGTYEQYF. The CDR3 region has the DNA TGTGCCAGCAGTGAGGGTCTAACAGGGACCTACGAGCAGTACTTC.

There are a few counts of this clonotype. This sequence joins TRBV7-3 and TRBJ2-1; TRBD2 aligns across 7 bases. Germline assignment: CDR1 SGHTA and CDR2 FQGTGA. The CDR3 is 16 residues long. Trimming took 4 bases from V and 0 from J; bases not matched to a gene: 6. In nucleotides, the CDR3 is TGTGCCAGCAGCTACGAGCGGGGTAGCTCCTACAATGAGCAGTTCTTC. Translating gives CASSYERGSSYNEQFF.

This clonotype was recorded a few times. The chain carries TRBV3-1 and TRBJ2-5; TRBD2 is a possible D gene (5 bases). Germline CDR1 and CDR2: LGHDT and YNNKEL (reference sequence). The V end lost 2 bases, the J end lost 4 bases, and 11 bases lay between the germline ends. The CDR3 runs 14 residues. CDR3 loop: CASSQPSEGETQYF. CDR3 bases: TGTGCCAGCAGCCAACCGTCAGAGGGAGAGACCCAGTACTTC.

This clonotype showed up just a few times. The chain uses TRBV5-1 and TRBJ1-4; 8 positions match TRBD1. The germline gives CDR1 SGHRS, CDR2 YFSETQ. This CDR3 region has 15 residues. After removal of 2 bases from V and 2 bases from J, the junction contained 2 bases not matched to a gene. The CDR3: CASSLQGVTNEKLFF. CDR3 in DNA: TGCGCCAGCAGCTTACAGGGGGTGACTAATGAAAAACTGTTTTTT.

In this sample, this clonotype turned up a few times. The chain couples TRBV12-3 or TRBV12-4 to TRBJ2-5; a weak D match, TRBD2 (6 bases). The CDR3 loop spans 17 amino acids. The V gene lost 4 bases and the J gene lost 0 bases, with 18 bases spanning the gap. The CDR3 nucleotides are TGTGCCAGCAGTTCCGGGACTTCCTGGGGATACCAAGAGACCCAGTACTTC. As protein: CASSSGTSWGYQETQYF.